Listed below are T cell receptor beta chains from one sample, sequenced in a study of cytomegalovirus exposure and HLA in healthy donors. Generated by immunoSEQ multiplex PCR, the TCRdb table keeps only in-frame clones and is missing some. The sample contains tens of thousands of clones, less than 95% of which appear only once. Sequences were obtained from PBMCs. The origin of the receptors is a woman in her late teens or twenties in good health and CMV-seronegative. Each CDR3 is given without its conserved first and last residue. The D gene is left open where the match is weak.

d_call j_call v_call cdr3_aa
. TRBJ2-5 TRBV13 ASSPPTARKQETQY
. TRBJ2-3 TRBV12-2 ASRFPTFRDYPSWGTDTQY
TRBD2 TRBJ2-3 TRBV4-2 ASSPGLAGGPGTDTQY
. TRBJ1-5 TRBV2 ASSEGARGNQPQH
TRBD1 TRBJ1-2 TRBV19 ASSKYTGTGSYGYT
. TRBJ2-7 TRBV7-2 ASSLTAGFYEQY
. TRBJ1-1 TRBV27 ASSSRGAVTEAF
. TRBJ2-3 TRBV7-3 ASTGYRTDTQY
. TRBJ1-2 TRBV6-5 ASSYSRGMDGYT
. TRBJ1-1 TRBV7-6 ASSPRPVGVVRTEAF
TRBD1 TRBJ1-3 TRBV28 ASSEQGGPRTIY
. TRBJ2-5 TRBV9 ASSVGPGERETQY
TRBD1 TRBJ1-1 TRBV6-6 ASSSQGERAEAF
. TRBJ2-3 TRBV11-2 ASSLVAGAITDTQY
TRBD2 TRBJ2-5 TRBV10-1 ASSELLAGGTETQY
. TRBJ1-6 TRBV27 ASSFQGHDSPLH
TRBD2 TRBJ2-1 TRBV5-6 ASTRRARGDNEQF
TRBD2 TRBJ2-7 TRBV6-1 ASSLTSGSSYEQY
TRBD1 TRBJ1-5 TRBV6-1 ASSVTGQGNQPQH
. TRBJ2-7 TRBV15 ATSRPFLNRDTLSYEQY
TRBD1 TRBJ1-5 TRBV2 ASSFDRASNQPQH
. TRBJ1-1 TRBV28 ASRDNMNTEAF
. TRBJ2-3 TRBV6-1 ASLPAATDTQY
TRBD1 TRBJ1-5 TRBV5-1 ASAVIGQGTNQPQH
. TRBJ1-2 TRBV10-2 ASQKDSYGYT
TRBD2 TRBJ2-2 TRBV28 ASSPRGRGNTGELF
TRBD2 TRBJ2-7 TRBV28 ASRKFAGVAYEQY
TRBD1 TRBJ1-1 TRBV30 AWKAHQGAGTEAF
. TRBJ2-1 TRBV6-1 ASSEARMNEQF
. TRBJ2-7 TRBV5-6 ASRGGALDEQY
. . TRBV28 ASSGDSTYEQY
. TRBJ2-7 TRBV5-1 ASSRSGVEQY
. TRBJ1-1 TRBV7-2 ASSSQGWSTEAF
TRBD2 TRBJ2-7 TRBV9 ASSAGPAGLASGEQY
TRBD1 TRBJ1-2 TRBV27 ASSLGDRDGYT
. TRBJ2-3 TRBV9 ASSVFSDIRTDTQY
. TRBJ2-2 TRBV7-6 ASSLDRAAGELF
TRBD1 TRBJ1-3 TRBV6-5 ASSQTGAGNTIY
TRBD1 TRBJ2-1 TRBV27 ASSLGGGQGMNEQF
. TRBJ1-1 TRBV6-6 ASTTQGNTEAF
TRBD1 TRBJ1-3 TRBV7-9 ASSLQGQGASSGNTIY
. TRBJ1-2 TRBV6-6 ASSYLKQGGLDGYT
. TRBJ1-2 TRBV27 ASSLQQGMNYGYT
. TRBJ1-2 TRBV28 ASSWPYGYT
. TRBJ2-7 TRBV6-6 ASLSARGSKSYEQY
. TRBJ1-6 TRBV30 AWERGGSTNSPLH
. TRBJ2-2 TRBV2 ASSDSGGGNTGELF
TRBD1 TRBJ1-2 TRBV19 ASSIGRGPNYGYT
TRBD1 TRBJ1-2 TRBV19 ASRRPGQSYGYT